One and the same sample provided the 21 T cell receptor beta chains below, sequenced in a study of T cell responses to AZD1222 COVID-19 vaccine. Measured with immunoSEQ multiplex PCR; TCRdb has only the in-frame clones, and not every one. The top ten hold about 2.1% of the sample, which has 130,000 to 150,000 clones, around 92% seen once. The input for sequencing was peripheral blood, taken on day 0 of AZD1222 vaccination. The receptors were gathered from an adult in good health.

The gene calls are TRBV28 and TRBJ1-6; D is unclear. Trimming took 6 bases from V and 13 from J, leaving 10 bases between them. This CDR3 spans 11 amino acids. Germline V lookup: CDR1 MDHEN, CDR2 SYDVKM. CDR3 residues: CASSLNGPLHF. In DNA form, the CDR3 reads TGTGCCAGCAGCCTCAATGGGCCCCTCCACTTT.

This clone was recorded once. V is TRBV5-4 and J is TRBJ2-7; 7 bases are a match to TRBD1. CDR3 length: 12 amino acids. Germline V lookup: CDR1 SGHNT, CDR2 YYREEE (reference sequence). V shed 3 bases and J 5 bases; nucleotides not matched to a gene: 2. The CDR3 region has the DNA TGTGCCAGCAGCTGGGACAGCAACGAGCAGTACTTC. This translates into CASSWDSNEQYF.

This sequence joins TRBV28 and TRBJ1-3, with D perhaps matching TRBD1 (6 bases). V lost 5 bases, J lost 0 bases, and 14 bases lay in between. This CDR3 contains 16 residues. Per the germline V gene, CDR1 is MDHEN and CDR2 is SYDVKM. The CDR3 here is CASSILTGNSGNTIYF. The DNA of the CDR3 is TGTGCCAGCAGTATCTTAACAGGGAACTCTGGAAACACCATATATTTT.

The rearrangement uses TRBV6-6 and TRBJ1-5; 11 bases are a match to TRBD1. From germline, CDR1 is MNHNY and CDR2 SVGAGI (reference sequence). The CDR3 is 17 amino acids. With V trimmed by 5 bases and J by 3 bases, 9 bases remained unmatched. The chain's CDR3 is CASSPRTGGASNQPQHF. As DNA, the CDR3 is TGTGCCAGCAGTCCGAGGACAGGGGGCGCGTCCAATCAGCCCCAGCATTTT.

The J gene is TRBJ1-6, the V gene TRBV27; 7 bases match TRBD1. Germline trimming cut 5 bases from V and 9 bases from J; bases unmatched to any gene: 7. The CDR3 has 14 residues. CDR1 MNHEY and CDR2 SMNVEV come from the germline V gene (reference sequence). The DNA for the CDR3 is TGTGCCAGCAGTATCGGGACAGAGAGTTCACCCCTCCACTTT. Protein product: CASSIGTESSPLHF.

The rearrangement uses TRBV5-6 and TRBJ1-2, with 11 bases identical to TRBD1. From germline, CDR1 is SGHDT and CDR2 YYEEEE. J lost 7 bases, V lost 4 bases, and 9 bases had no gene match. The CDR3 loop spans 15 amino acids. CDR3 sequence (DNA): TGTGCCAGCAGCCTAGGGACAGGGGGTCTCTTTGGCTACACCTTC. It is translated as CASSLGTGGLFGYTF. The complete variable domain, with remaining parts taken from reference TRBV5-6 and TRBJ1-2, reads DAGVTQSPTHLIKTRGQQVTLRCSPKSGHDTVSWYQQALGQGPQFIFQYYEEEERQRGNFPDRFSGHQFPNYSSELNVNALLLGDSALYLCASSLGTGGLFGYTFGSGTRLTVV.

The chain is built from TRBV6-2 or TRBV6-3 and TRBJ1-1; maybe TRBD1 (5 bases). The CDR3 contains 14 residues. V was pared by 6 bases and J by 4 bases, with 15 bases between. Germline V gene sequence: CDR1 MNHEY, CDR2 SVGEGT. The CDR3 sequence is CASSHGAGLTEAFF. The DNA of the CDR3 is TGTGCCAGCAGCCACGGGGCAGGGCTCACTGAAGCTTTCTTT.

The chain uses TRBV2 and TRBJ1-2; no definite D call. Deletions cut 7 bases from V and 3 bases from J, with 21 bases between. The germline V gene has CDR1 SNHLY and CDR2 FYNNEI. The CDR3 loop spans 16 amino acids. The CDR3 here is CASIPVGVGGYYGYTF. The DNA for the CDR3 is TGTGCCAGCATTCCCGTGGGAGTGGGAGGATACTATGGCTACACCTTC.

V usage is TRBV12-3 or TRBV12-4 and J usage is TRBJ1-1, with 8 nucleotides matching TRBD1. Unmatched junction bases numbered 5, after V lost 7 bases and J lost 4 bases. The CDR3 is made up of 13 amino acids. The CDR3 region has the DNA TGTGCCAGCAATCTACAGGGGGGCACTGAAGCTTTCTTT. Translated, it gives CASNLQGGTEAFF.

This sequence joins TRBV6-5 and TRBJ2-7; 9 bases align to TRBD1. The CDR3 runs 14 residues. V was pared by 6 bases and J by 5 bases, with 8 bases of the junction left unmatched. Germline V CDR1 and CDR2: MNHEY, SVGAGI. CDR3 in amino acids: CASRPTRTGDEQYF. In nucleotides, the CDR3 is TGTGCCAGCAGACCCACCCGGACAGGGGACGAGCAGTACTTC.

The chain is built from TRBV7-9 and TRBJ2-7; D is perhaps TRBD2 (6 bases). CDR1 SEHNR and CDR2 FQNEAQ come from the germline V gene (reference sequence). There are 15 residues in the CDR3. Trimming took off 8 bases at V and 6 bases at J, with 23 bases between the two ends. The CDR3 loop is CASLHSTGEMGEQYF. As DNA, the CDR3 is TGTGCCAGCCTACATTCGACGGGGGAGATGGGCGAGCAGTACTTC.

The count of this clone is one. V and J are TRBV27 and TRBJ2-7; tentatively, D is TRBD1 (5 bases). Trimming took 6 bases from V and 2 from J, leaving 8 bases between them. The CDR3 totals 12 residues. The germline gives CDR1 MNHEY, CDR2 SMNVEV (reference sequence). Here the CDR3 reads CASRQGPYEQYF. The CDR3 region has the DNA TGTGCCAGCAGGCAGGGTCCCTACGAGCAGTACTTC.

This chain connects TRBV12-3 or TRBV12-4 to TRBJ2-3; 9 bases map to TRBD2. The CDR3 is made up of 13 amino acids. V was clipped by 3 bases and J by 11 bases; unmatched bases: 6. CDR3 region: CASSFSRGGEQYF. Here the CDR3 DNA reads TGTGCCAGCAGTTTTTCTCGCGGGGGGGAGCAGTATTTT.

The chain employs TRBV6-1 and TRBJ1-2; possible D gene TRBD1, 5 bases. Germline V gene sequence: CDR1 MNHNS, CDR2 SASEGT. This CDR3 is built from 15 residues. Trimming removed 3 bases from V and 4 bases from J, with 15 bases in between. The CDR3 protein is CASSETGTQTYGYTF. In nucleotides, the CDR3 is TGTGCCAGCAGTGAGACCGGGACGCAAACCTATGGCTACACCTTC.

The J gene is TRBJ1-4, the V gene TRBV15; D might be TRBD1 (5 bases). This CDR3 is 17 amino acids long. Germline CDR1 LNHNV, CDR2 YYDKDF (reference sequence). With 2 bases removed from V and 2 bases from J, the gap between germline ends came to 15 bases. The CDR3: CATSRSLHGGTNEKLFF. The DNA of the CDR3 is TGTGCCACCAGCAGATCGCTCCACGGGGGGACTAATGAAAAACTGTTTTTT.

The chain recombines TRBV7-8 with TRBJ1-2, with D possibly matching TRBD1 (5 bases). CDR1 SGHVS and CDR2 FQNEAQ come from the germline V gene. The CDR3 contains 13 residues. The germline V and J ends were trimmed by 5 bases and 4 bases, with 11 bases remaining between them. The CDR3 nucleotides read TGTGCCAGCAGCCCAGGGCGGATCTATGGCTACACCTTC. This translates into CASSPGRIYGYTF. Using reference TRBV7-8 and TRBJ1-2 for the parts outside the CDR3, the full variable domain is GAGVSQSPRYKVAKRGQDVALRCDPISGHVSLFWYQQALGQGPEFLTYFQNEAQLDKSGLPSDRFFAERPEGSVSTLKIQRTQQEDSAVYLCASSPGRIYGYTFGSGTRLTVV.

The chain is built from TRBV27 and TRBJ2-7, with D perhaps TRBD2 (5 bases). This CDR3 has 13 amino acids. The V gene's germline CDR1 is MNHEY and CDR2 SMNVEV (reference sequence). Between the trimmed V and J ends, which lost 5 bases and 0 bases, there was a span of 8 bases. The CDR3 bases are TGTGCCAGCAGTCGGGGAAGCTCCTACGAGCAGTACTTC. Its protein product is CASSRGSSYEQYF.

The chain couples TRBV12-3 or TRBV12-4 to TRBJ1-6, with D unclear. Trimming cost V 3 bases and J 10 bases, with 10 bases left between them. This CDR3 is 13 amino acids long. The CDR3: CASSLQVRSPLHF. The CDR3 DNA follows: TGTGCCAGCAGTTTGCAGGTCCGGTCACCCCTCCACTTT.

V usage is TRBV6-4 and J usage is TRBJ2-7, with 7 bases identical to TRBD1. CDR1 is MRHNA and CDR2 is SNTAGT in the germline V gene. There are 14 residues in the CDR3. Losses at the gene ends were 2 bases for V and 5 bases for J; bases not matched to a gene: 6. CDR3 region: CASSDIQGNNEQYF. In DNA form, the CDR3 reads TGTGCCAGCAGTGACATACAGGGGAACAACGAGCAGTACTTC.

The chain links TRBV6-5 to TRBJ1-4; no definite D call. Germline CDR1 MNHEY, CDR2 SVGAGI. V lost 10 bases to trimming and J lost 8 bases, with 17 bases between them. This CDR3 region has 13 residues. CDR3 nucleotide sequence: TGTGCCACTGAGTTGCCTTTGGTCGAAAAACTGTTTTTT. Residues: CATELPLVEKLFF.

V and J are TRBV27 and TRBJ1-2, with 8 bases that match TRBD1. Germline V gives CDR1 MNHEY, CDR2 SMNVEV (reference sequence). J was trimmed by 2 bases and V by 4 bases; bases with no gene match: 6. The CDR3 is made up of 15 amino acids. The CDR3 spells CASSYGQGGNYGYTF. CDR3 DNA sequence: TGTGCCAGCAGTTATGGACAGGGAGGAAACTATGGCTACACCTTC.